This T cell receptor beta chain was sequenced in a study of early T cells in non-severe SARS-CoV-2 infection. Overall study: It was bulk RNA from unsorted whole blood that was sequenced, and the chains were unpaired.

Trimming pared 4 bases from V and 4 bases from J, leaving 14 bases between. Germline loops: CDR1 SEHNR, CDR2 FQNEAQ (reference sequence). The CDR3 has 15 residues. Each cDNA molecule carried a unique molecular identifier. One entry per CDR3 protein results from TCRdb running MiXCR on the 5' RACE reads. The repertoire includes roughly 53,000 distinct CDR3 sequences, roughly an eighth of them detected once, and around 2.6% sits in the top ten. The rearrangement links TRBV7-9 to TRBJ2-1; D is perhaps TRBD1 (5 bases). The sequence was obtained from an adult who was a healthcare worker with PCR-confirmed SARS-CoV-2 infection or an uninfected control (not recorded which). The material was whole blood, obtained at baseline. CDR3 in DNA: TGTGCCAGCAGCTCCGCAGGGTTTTCTTACAATGAGCAGTTCTTC. Translated, it gives CASSSAGFSYNEQFF.